The T cell receptor beta chain under discussion was sequenced for a study of T cells in Graves' hyperthyroidism and ophthalmopathy. The length of the CDR3 is 16 residues. The germline CDR1 and CDR2 sequences are DFQATT and SNEGSKA (reference sequence). The V and J ends lost 2 bases and 4 bases respectively, with 17 bases between them. Amplification of TCR beta CDR3 regions used RNA as the template. The HTBI primer set was used in a first-round RT-PCR of the TCR CDR3. MiXCR, run by TCRdb on the multiplex PCR reads, gives a single entry per CDR3 protein. The top ten hold 7.9% of the sample, which has about 290,000 distinct CDR3 sequences, roughly 13% seen once.

This chain connects TRBV20-1 to TRBJ2-2; either TRBD1 or TRBD2 may fit D (6 bases each). The receptor's source is a woman in her 40s with Graves' hyperthyroidism. The sequenced material came from blood. CDR3 nucleotides: TGCAGTGCTAGAAGGTTATCGGGGGCGGGCACCGGGGAGCTGTTTTTT. Translation: CSARRLSGAGTGELFF.